This TCR beta chain was observed in a study of OX40 agonist ivuxolimab in advanced cancers. The overall study: Subjects had a mean age of about 65 years, with a range of roughly 20 to 79; less than 90% were male. Findings and limits, study-wide: CD8+ T cells showed, on average, more clonal expansion than CD4+ cells. Partial responders treated at 0.1-3.0 mg/kg exhibited clonal expansion among the lowest measured. Undetermined was the antigen specificity of the expanded peripheral T cells.

J was trimmed by 4 bases and V by 1 base; bases with no gene match: 9. Germline loops: CDR1 GTSNPN, CDR2 SVGIG (reference sequence). The CDR3 has 16 amino acids. Repertoires were generated with immunoSEQ multiplex PCR, while TCRdb's copy carries only in-frame clones and drops some. Of about 70,000 clones listed, 86% are singletons. On this clone: The antigen remains unidentified.

The V and J genes are TRBV30 and TRBJ2-2; 7 bases line up with TRBD1. The sequence derives from an adult with an advanced solid tumor such as melanoma, head and neck, liver or kidney cancer. Specimen: CD4+ or CD8+ T cells sorted from blood, collected in a trial of the OX40 agonist ivuxolimab. CDR3 residues: CAWSARQGLGTGELFF. DNA for the CDR3: TGTGCCTGGAGTGCCCGACAGGGCTTGGGCACCGGGGAGCTGTTTTTT.